The source of this TCR beta chain is a study of T cell clonality in common variable immunodeficiency. Study outcomes and limitations: Links between repertoire features and CVID complications were heterogeneity-limited. Fewer deletions and N-nucleotide insertions were reportedly seen in common variable immunodeficiency TCR beta sequences.

This CDR3 spans 14 amino acids. V was pared by 2 bases and J by 1 base, with 7 bases between. CDR1 is SGHTA and CDR2 is FQGNSA in the germline V gene. There are many counts of this clone. The antigen remains unidentified. The read is 3 residues too short to cover the CDR3 end, so that end is filled in from the germline J gene. Some clones are missing from TCRdb's copy, which holds only in-frame ones; the method was immunoSEQ multiplex PCR. Sampling found tens of thousands of clones, none seen once. The sequencing input was peripheral blood mononuclear cells. The chain joins TRBV7-2 to TRBJ2-3; D possibly corresponds to TRBD1 (6 bases). The clonotype comes from a person aged 18-70 years in good health. The CDR3 region is CASSLNRGTDTQYF. The DNA read from the CDR3 is TGTGCCAGCAGCTTAAACAGGGGCACAGATACG.